This T cell receptor beta chain appears in the sequencing data of a study of T cell changes during pregnancy in multiple sclerosis (dated by TCRdb to the late 2010s). In the study overall: The study examined how the T cell repertoire changed over the course of pregnancy in women with multiple sclerosis.

As encoded in the germline V gene, CDR1 is MGHRA while CDR2 is YSYEKL. V is shortened by 1 base, J by 0 bases, and the region joining them spans 13 bases. CDR3 length: 16 amino acids, cysteine to phenylalanine. Of all the DNA, just the CDR3 is kept, 48 bases in frame from base 1. Library preparation used the immunoSEQ multiplex PCR assay. TCRdb obtained this table from immuneACCESS and retained in-frame rearrangements with V and J assigned. These tables miss some clones; where compared with another copy, unresolved V genes account for less than half of the shortfall, and the remainder is unexplained. The sample table holds approximately 20,000 clones, of which 70% to 90% were seen once. More than 5% of the sample is in the top ten clones. Comment on this clone: What this receptor recognizes is not known. The sample holds no much larger clone one base away, and base qualities are not on file.

Source: CD8+ T cells from peripheral blood mononuclear cells, taken in the third trimester of pregnancy. The chain was built from TRBV4-1 and TRBJ2-7; D gene: possibly TRBD1, on 6 matching bases. The sequence came from a female donor in good health, enrolled as a control in a pregnancy study. The CDR3 has the sequence CASSQGYPDSSYEQYF. Read as DNA, the sequence is TGCGCCAGCAGCCAAGGTTACCCGGACAGCTCCTACGAGCAGTACTTC.